This TCR beta chain comes out of a study of T cell repertoires in cytomegalovirus infection. The trim removed 2 bases at V and 3 bases at J, leaving 4 bases unmatched. Germline V lookup: CDR1 SGHVS, CDR2 FQNEAQ. CDR3 length: 15 amino acids. MiXCR, applied by TCRdb to the reads, yields one record per CDR3 protein. The sample lists 830,000 or so distinct CDR3 sequences, over 25% occurring once. With respect to this clonotype: What it binds is not known. This may be a read error: a much more frequent sequence differs by one nucleotide.

This sequence originates from a human donor in good health (CMV status not recorded). Some clones in this sample may be carry-over from other donors' samples. The sample consisted of cultured CD8+ T cells from PBMCs, taken from culture after CMV antigen stimulation. V and J are TRBV7-8 and TRBJ1-5, with 7 nucleotides matching TRBD1. The CDR3 loop is CASSLRDSNNQPQHF. CDR3 nucleotides: TGTGCCAGCAGCTTAAGGGACAGCAACAATCAGCCCCAGCATTTT. Together with reference TRBV7-8 and TRBJ1-5, the CDR3 gives the full variable domain: GAGVSQSPRYKVAKRGQDVALRCDPISGHVSLFWYQQALGQGPEFLTYFQNEAQLDKSGLPSDRFFAERPEGSVSTLKIQRTQQEDSAVYLCASSLRDSNNQPQHFGDGTRLSIL.